The entry below gives a single TCR beta chain sequence along with its context. The data were taken from a study of blood T cell repertoires in COVID-19. About the research overall: The cDNA or gDNA used as material had been derived from T cells, B-cell-depleted T cells, or PBMCs.

The CDR3 covers 15 residues. Per germline, CDR1 MDHEN and CDR2 SYDVKM. V was shortened by 6 bases and J by 1 base, with 16 bases between the two germline ends. Original processing notes: By means of reference gene primer amplification, nucleated cell counts were estimated. Here immunoSEQ multiplex PCR was the method, and the copy in TCRdb shows in-frame clones only, minus some. The D gene and trimming were derived from the DNA, and the V and J assignments and clone size from that table. The sample records 250,000 to 400,000 clones, 75% to 90% being singletons. The rearrangement uses TRBV28 and TRBJ2-7; perhaps TRBD2 as D (5 bases). This sequence was found in a woman aged 25 to 39 who had been exposed to COVID-19. Specimen: PBMCs or T cells enriched from blood (not recorded which). The CDR3 region has the DNA TGTGCCAGCAGACTAGTCGGGCCCTCTTCCTACGAGCAGTACTTC. This sequence encodes CASRLVGPSSYEQYF.